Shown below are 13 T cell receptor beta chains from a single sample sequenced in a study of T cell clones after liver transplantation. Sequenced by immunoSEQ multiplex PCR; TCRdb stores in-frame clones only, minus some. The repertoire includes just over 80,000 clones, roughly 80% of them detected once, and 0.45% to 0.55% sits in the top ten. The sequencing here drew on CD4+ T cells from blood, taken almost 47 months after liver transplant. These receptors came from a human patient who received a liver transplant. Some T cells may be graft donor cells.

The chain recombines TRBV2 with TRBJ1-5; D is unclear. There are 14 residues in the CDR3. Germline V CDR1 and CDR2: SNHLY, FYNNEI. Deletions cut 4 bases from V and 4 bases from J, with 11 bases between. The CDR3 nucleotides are TGTGCCAGCAGTGGTAGCAGAGTAAATCAGCCCCAGCATTTT. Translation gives CASSGSRVNQPQHF.

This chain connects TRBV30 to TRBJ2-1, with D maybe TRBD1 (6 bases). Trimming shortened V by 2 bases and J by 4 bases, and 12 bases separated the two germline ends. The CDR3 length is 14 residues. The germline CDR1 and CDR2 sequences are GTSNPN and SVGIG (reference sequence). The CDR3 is CAWSSGGRYNEQFF. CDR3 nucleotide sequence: TGTGCCTGGAGTAGTGGGGGCCGATACAATGAGCAGTTCTTC. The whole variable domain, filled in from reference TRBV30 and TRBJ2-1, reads SQTIHQWPATLVQPVGSPLSLECTVEGTSNPNLYWYRQAAGRGLQLLFYSVGIGQISSEVPQNLSASRPQDRQFILSSKKLLLSDSGFYLCAWSSGGRYNEQFFGPGTRLTVL.

CDR3 protein: CASQRGVTDTQYF. The CDR3 DNA reads as TGTGCCAGCCAGAGGGGTGTCACAGATACGCAGTATTTT. V is TRBV2 and J is TRBJ2-3; D might be TRBD1 or TRBD2, each matching 5 bases. The V gene lost 8 bases and the J gene lost 2 bases, with 11 bases spanning the gap. Germline CDR1 is SNHLY and CDR2 is FYNNEI. CDR3 length: 13 amino acids.

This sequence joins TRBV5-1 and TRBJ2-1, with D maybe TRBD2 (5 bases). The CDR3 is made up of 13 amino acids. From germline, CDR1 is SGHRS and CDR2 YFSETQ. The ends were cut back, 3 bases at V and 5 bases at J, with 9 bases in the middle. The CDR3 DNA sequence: TGCGCCAGCAGCTGGCAACTAGACAATGAGCAGTTCTTC. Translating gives CASSWQLDNEQFF.

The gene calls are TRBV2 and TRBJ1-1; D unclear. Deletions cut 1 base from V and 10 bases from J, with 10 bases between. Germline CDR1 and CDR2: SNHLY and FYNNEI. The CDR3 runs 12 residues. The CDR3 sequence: CASSEDLPLAFF. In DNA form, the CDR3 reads TGTGCCAGCAGTGAAGACCTCCCCTTAGCTTTCTTT.

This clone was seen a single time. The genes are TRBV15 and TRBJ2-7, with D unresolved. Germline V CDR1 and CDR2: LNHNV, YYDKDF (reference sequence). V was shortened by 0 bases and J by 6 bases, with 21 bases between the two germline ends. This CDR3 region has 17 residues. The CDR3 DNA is TGTGCCACCAGCAGAGATCCCCTCAGAGCTGACCAGGTCGAGCAGTACTTC. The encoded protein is CATSRDPLRADQVEQYF.

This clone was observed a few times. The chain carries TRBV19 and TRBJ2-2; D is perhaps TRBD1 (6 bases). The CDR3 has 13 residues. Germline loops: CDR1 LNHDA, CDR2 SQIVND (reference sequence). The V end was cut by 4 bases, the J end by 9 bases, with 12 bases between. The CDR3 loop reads CASSTHRDRELFF. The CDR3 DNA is TGTGCCAGTAGTACTCACCGGGACAGGGAGCTGTTTTTT.

In DNA, the CDR3 is TGTGCCAGTAGTATAAAAGAAGGTCTAGCGGTTTCCAATGAGCAGTTCTTC. Translated, it gives CASSIKEGLAVSNEQFF. The chain links TRBV19 to TRBJ2-1; 7 nucleotides match TRBD2. J lost 6 bases, V lost 2 bases, and 13 bases had no gene match. Germline V CDR1 and CDR2: LNHDA, SQIVND (reference sequence). This CDR3 spans 17 amino acids.

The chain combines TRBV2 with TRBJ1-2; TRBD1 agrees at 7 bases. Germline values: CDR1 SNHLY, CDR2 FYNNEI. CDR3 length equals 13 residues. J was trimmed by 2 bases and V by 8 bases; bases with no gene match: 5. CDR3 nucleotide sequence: TGTGCCAGCGACAGGGAGGCAAACTATGGCTACACCTTC. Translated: CASDREANYGYTF.

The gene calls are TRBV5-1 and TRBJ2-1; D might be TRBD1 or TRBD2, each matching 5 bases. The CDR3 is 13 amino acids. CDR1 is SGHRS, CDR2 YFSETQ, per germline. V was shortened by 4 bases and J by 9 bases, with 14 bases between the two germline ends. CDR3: CASSVGDGGEQFF. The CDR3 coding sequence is TGCGCCAGCAGCGTAGGTGATGGGGGTGAGCAGTTCTTC.

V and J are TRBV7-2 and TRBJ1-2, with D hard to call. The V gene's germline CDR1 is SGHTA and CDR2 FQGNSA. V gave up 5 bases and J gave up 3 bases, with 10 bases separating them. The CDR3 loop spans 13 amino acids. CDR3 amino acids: CASSLGRDYGYTF. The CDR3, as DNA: TGTGCCAGCAGCCTCGGGAGGGACTATGGCTACACCTTC.

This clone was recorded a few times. The CDR3, as DNA: TGCGCCAGCAGTGAGTCAGCGGGATCCGATACGCAGTATTTT. Its protein product is CASSESAGSDTQYF. This chain uses TRBV10-1 with TRBJ2-3; 7 positions agree with TRBD2. After removal of 0 bases from V and 6 bases from J, the junction contained 3 bases not matched to a gene. Germline V gene lookup returns CDR1 WNHNN and CDR2 SYGVQD (reference sequence). This CDR3 is 14 amino acids long.

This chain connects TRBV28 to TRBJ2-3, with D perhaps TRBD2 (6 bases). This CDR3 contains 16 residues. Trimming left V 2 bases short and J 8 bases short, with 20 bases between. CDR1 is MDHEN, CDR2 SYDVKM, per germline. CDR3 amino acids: CASSLQASAGAGTQYF. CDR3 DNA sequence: TGTGCCAGCAGTTTACAAGCTAGCGCCGGGGCTGGTACGCAGTATTTT.